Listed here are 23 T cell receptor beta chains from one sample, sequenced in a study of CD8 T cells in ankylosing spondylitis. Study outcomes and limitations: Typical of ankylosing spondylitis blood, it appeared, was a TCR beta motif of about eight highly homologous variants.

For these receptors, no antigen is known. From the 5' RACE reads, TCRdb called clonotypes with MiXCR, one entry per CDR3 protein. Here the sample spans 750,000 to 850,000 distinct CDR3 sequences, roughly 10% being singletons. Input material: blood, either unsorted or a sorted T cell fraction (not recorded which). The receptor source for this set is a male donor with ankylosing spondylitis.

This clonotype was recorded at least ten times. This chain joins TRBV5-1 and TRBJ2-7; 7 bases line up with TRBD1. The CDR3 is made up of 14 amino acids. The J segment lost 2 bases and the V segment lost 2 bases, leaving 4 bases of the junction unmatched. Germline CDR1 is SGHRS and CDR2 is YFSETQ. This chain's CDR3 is CASSFRDRAYEQYF. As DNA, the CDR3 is TGCGCCAGCAGCTTCAGAGACAGGGCCTACGAGCAGTACTTC.

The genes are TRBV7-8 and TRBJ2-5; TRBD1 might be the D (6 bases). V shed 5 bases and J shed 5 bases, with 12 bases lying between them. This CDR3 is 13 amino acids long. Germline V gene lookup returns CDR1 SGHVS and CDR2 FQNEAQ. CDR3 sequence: CASSRSGDETQYF. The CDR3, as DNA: TGTGCCAGCAGCAGATCAGGGGATGAGACCCAGTACTTC.

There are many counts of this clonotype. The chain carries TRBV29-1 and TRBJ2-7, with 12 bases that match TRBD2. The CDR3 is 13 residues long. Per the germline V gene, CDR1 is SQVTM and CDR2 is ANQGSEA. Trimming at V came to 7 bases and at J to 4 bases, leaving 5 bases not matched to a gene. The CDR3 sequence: CSASGRVSYEQYF. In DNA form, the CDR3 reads TGCAGCGCTAGCGGGAGGGTTAGTTACGAGCAGTACTTC.

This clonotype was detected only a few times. This chain's CDR3 is CASRPFTSAAQETQYF. The CDR3 nucleotides read TGTGCCAGCAGACCTTTCACTAGCGCAGCCCAAGAGACCCAGTACTTC. J is TRBJ2-5 and V is TRBV14; TRBD2 aligns across 7 bases. CDR3 length: 16 amino acids. After removal of 6 bases from V and 1 base from J, the junction contained 11 bases not matched to a gene. Germline CDR1 SGHDN, CDR2 FVKESK.

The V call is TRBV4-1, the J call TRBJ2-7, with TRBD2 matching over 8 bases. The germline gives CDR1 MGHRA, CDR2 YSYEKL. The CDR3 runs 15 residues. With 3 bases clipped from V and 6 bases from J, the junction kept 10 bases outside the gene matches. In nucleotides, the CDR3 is TGCGCCAGCAGCCATCCAGGACTAGCACTCGGCGAGCAGTACTTC. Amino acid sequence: CASSHPGLALGEQYF.

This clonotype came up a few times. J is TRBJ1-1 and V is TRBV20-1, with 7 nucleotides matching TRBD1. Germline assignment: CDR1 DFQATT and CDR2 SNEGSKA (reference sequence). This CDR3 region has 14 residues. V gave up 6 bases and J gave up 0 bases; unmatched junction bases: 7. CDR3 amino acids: CSAPDRVLNTEAFF. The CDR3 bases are TGCAGTGCACCAGACAGGGTCTTGAACACTGAAGCTTTCTTT.

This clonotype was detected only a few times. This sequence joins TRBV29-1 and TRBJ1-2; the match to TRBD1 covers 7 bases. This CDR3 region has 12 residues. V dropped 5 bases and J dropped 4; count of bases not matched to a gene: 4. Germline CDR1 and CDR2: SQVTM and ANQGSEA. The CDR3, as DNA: TGCAGCGTTAACAGGGGAGGCTATGGCTACACCTTC. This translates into CSVNRGGYGYTF.

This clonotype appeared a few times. The CDR3 reads CASSPQRGGTDTQYF. The CDR3 DNA sequence: TGTGCCAGCAGTCCCCAGCGGGGGGGCACAGATACGCAGTATTTT. The gene calls are TRBV27 and TRBJ2-3; 9 bases are a match to TRBD2. The CDR3 has 15 residues. After removal of 5 bases from V and 1 base from J, the junction contained 4 bases not matched to a gene. Germline CDR1 reads MNHEY; CDR2 reads SMNVEV (reference sequence).

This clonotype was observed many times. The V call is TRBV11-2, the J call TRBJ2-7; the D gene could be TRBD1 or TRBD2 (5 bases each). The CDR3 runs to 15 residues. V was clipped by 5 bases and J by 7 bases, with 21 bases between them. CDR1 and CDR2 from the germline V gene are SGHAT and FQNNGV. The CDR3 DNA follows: TGTGCCAGCAGCCTAACTCGGGGACCCTTGGGAGAGCAGTACTTC. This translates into CASSLTRGPLGEQYF.

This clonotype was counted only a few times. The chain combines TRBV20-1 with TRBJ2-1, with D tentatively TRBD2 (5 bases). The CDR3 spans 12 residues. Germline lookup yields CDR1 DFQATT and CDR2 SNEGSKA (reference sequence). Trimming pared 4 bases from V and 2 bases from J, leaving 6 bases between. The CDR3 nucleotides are TGCAGTGCTACCGGGGCCTACAATGAGCAGTTCTTC. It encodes CSATGAYNEQFF.

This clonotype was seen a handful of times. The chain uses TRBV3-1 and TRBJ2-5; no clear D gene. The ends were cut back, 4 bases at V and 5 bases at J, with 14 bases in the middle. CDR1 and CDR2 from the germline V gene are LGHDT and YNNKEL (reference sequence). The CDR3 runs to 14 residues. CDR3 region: CASSPLPVRETQYF. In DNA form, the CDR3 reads TGTGCCAGCAGCCCCCTGCCCGTTCGGGAGACCCAGTACTTC.

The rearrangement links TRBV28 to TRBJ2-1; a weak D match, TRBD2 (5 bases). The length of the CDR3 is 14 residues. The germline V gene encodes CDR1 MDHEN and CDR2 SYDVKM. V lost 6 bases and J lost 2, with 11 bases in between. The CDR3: CASRLPGTYNEQFF. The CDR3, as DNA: TGTGCCAGCAGACTCCCCGGGACCTACAATGAGCAGTTCTTC.

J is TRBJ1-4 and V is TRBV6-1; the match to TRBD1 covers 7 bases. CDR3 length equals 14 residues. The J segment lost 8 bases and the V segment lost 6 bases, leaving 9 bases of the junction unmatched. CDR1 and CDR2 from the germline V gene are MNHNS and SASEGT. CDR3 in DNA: TGTGCCAGCAGGATGACAGGGATTAAGGAAAAACTGTTTTTT. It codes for CASRMTGIKEKLFF.

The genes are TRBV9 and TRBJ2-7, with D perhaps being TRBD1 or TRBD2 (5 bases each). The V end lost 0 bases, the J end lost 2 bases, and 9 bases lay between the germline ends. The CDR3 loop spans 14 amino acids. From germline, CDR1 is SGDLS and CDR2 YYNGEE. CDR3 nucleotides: TGTGCCAGCAGCGTAGCCTGGGGGACCTACGAGCAGTACTTC. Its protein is CASSVAWGTYEQYF. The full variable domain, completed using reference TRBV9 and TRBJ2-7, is DSGVTQTPKHLITATGQRVTLRCSPRSGDLSVYWYQQSLDQGLQFLIQYYNGEERAKGNILERFSAQQFPDLHSELNLSSLELGDSALYFCASSVAWGTYEQYFGPGTRLTVT.

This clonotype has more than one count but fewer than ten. CDR3 in amino acids: CASSPRQAGAGGYTF. The DNA for the CDR3 is TGCGCCAGCAGCCCTCGACAGGCTGGCGCGGGAGGCTACACCTTC. The chain employs TRBV4-3 and TRBJ1-2, with a weak D call TRBD1 (6 bases). The V gene's germline CDR1 is LGHNA and CDR2 YSLEER. Trimming removed 4 bases from V and 8 bases from J, with 20 bases in between. This CDR3 has 15 amino acids.

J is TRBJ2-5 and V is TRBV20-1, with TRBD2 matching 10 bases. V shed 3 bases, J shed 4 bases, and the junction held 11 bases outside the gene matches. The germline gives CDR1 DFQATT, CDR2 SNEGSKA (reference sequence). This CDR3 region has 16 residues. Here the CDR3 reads CSASAMELAGVETQYF. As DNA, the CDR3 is TGCAGTGCTAGTGCGATGGAGCTAGCGGGGGTAGAGACCCAGTACTTC.

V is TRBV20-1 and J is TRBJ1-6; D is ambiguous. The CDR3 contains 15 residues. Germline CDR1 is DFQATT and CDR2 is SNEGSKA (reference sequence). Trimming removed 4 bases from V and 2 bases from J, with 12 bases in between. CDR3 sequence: CSAKESLPYNSPLHF. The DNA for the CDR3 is TGCAGTGCTAAAGAATCCCTCCCCTATAATTCACCCCTCCACTTT.

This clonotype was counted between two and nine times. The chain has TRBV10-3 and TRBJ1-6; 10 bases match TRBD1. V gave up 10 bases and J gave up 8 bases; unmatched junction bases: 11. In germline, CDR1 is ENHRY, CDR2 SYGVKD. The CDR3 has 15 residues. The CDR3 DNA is TGTGCCACAGCCTCCACCGGGACAGGGGATTCACCCCTCCACTTT. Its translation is CATASTGTGDSPLHF.

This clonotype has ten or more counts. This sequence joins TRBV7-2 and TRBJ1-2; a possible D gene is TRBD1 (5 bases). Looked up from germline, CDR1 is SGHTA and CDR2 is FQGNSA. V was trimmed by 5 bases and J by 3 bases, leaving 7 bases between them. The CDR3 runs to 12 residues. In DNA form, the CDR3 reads TGTGCCAGCAGCGTGGGGGACTATGGCTACACCTTC. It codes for CASSVGDYGYTF. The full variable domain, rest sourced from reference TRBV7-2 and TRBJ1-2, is GAGVSQSPSNKVTEKGKDVELRCDPISGHTALYWYRQSLGQGLEFLIYFQGNSAPDKSGLPSDRFSAERTGGSVSTLTIQRTQQEDSAVYLCASSVGDYGYTFGSGTRLTVV.

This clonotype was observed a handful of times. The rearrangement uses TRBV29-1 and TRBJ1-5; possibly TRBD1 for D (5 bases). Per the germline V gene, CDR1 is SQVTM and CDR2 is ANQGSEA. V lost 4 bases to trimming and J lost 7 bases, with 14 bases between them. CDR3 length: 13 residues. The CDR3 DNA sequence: TGCAGCGTTGGGGAGCAGGGCGGGCAGCCCCAGCATTTT. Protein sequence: CSVGEQGGQPQHF.

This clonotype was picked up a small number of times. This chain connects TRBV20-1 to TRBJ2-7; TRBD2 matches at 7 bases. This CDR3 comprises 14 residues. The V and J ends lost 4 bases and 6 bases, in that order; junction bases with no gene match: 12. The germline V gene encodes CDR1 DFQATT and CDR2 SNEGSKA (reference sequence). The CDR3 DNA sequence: TGCAGTGCTACCCGGACTAGTAGTATAACCGAGCAGTACTTC. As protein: CSATRTSSITEQYF.

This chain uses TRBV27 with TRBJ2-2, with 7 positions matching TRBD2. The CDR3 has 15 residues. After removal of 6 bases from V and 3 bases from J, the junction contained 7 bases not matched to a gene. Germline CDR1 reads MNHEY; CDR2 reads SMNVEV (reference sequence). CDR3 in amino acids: CASRAGVGDTGELFF. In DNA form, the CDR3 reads TGTGCCAGCAGGGCGGGGGTGGGAGACACCGGGGAGCTGTTTTTT.

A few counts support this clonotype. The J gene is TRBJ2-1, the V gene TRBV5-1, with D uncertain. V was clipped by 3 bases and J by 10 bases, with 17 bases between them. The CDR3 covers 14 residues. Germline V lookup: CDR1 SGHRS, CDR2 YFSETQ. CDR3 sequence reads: CASSSFDSVGEQFF. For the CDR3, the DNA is TGCGCCAGCAGCTCTTTCGACTCCGTCGGGGAGCAGTTCTTC.